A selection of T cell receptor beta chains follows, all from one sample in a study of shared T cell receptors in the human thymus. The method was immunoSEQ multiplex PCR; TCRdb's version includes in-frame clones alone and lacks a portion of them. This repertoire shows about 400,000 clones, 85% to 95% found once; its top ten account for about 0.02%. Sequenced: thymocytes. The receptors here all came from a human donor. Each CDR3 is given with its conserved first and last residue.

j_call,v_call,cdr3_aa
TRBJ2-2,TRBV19,CASSECAGLAGGPGTGELFF
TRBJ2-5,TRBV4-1,CASSQERALAPNEQETQYF
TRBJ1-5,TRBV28,CASSLNWQGRNQPQHF
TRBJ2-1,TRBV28,CASSLVNREPTRRTYNEQFF
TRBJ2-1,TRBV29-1,CSHQRGQVDEQFF
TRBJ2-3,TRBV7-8,CASRGPSGRRDTQYF
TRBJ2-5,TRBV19,CASSIGKETQYF
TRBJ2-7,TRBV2,CASSEAGSAGRNLYEQYF
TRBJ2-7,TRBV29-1,CSATTISPREQYF
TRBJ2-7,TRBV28,CASSFPVPLAGRPNYEQYF
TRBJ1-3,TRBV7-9,CASRHIFSGNTIYF
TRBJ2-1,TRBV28,CASSFQGFGNEQFF
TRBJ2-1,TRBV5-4,CASSLLRRGGSYNEQFF
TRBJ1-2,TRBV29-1,CSVEDKKVRSYGYTF
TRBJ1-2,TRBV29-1,CSVDGANYGYTF
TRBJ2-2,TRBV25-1,CASSQPTDSRRTGELFF
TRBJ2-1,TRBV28,CASSPGVGSYNEQFF
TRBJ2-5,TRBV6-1,CASSRAGGIQETQYF
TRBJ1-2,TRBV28,CASRTGQSIRGYTF
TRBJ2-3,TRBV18,CASSRRAGTDTQYF
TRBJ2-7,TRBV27,CASRGTGSYEQYF
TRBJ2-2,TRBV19,CATKGQGNTGELFF
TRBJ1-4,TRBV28,CASSLRRDGEKLFF
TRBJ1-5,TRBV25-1,CASSEDNAGHQPQHF
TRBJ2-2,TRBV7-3,CASSFRAGELFF
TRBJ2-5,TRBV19,CASSGRGQETQYF